The entry below gives a single T cell receptor (beta chain) sequence along with its context. Participants spanned ages about 18 to 90 years and resided in over 20 US areas. Cohort 3 recovered donors had two negative PCRs, clearance, or symptom resolution. Germline V gives CDR1 SGHNT, CDR2 YENEEA. The V segment lost 4 bases and the J segment 3 bases; nucleotides outside the gene matches: 1. CDR3 length: 14 amino acids. As handled by the study authors: Using reference gene primer amplification, nucleated cell counts were estimated. The method was immunoSEQ multiplex PCR; TCRdb's version includes in-frame clones alone and lacks a portion of them. The DNA was the basis for D and trimming; V, J and clone size are from that table. The data show about 270,000 clones, around 92% seen once. The data belong to a study of blood T cell repertoires in COVID-19. Overall study context: Sample material is recorded as cDNA or gDNA derived from T cells, B-cell-depleted T cells, or PBMCs.

Sequenced sample: PBMCs or T cells enriched from blood (not recorded which). The chain has TRBV11-3 and TRBJ2-3; 10 bases align to TRBD2. This TCR came from a woman in her sixties who had recovered from COVID-19. The chain's CDR3 is CASSSTSGTDTQYF. The CDR3 region has the DNA TGTGCCAGCAGCTCGACTAGCGGGACAGATACGCAGTATTTT.